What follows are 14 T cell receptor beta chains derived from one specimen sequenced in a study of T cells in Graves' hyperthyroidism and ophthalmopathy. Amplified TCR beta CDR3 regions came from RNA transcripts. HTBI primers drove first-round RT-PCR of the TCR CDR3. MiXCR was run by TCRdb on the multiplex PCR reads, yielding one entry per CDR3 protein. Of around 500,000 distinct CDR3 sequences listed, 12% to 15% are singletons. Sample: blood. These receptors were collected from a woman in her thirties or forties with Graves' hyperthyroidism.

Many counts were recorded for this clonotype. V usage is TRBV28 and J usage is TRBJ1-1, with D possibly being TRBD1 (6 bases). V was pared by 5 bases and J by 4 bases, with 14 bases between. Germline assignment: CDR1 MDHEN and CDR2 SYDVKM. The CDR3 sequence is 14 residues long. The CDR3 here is CASSPLQGSTEAFF. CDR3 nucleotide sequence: TGTGCCAGCAGTCCGCTACAGGGTAGCACTGAAGCTTTCTTT.

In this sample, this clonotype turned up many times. The CDR3 protein is CASSLVSSGAYNEQFF. The CDR3 DNA reads TGCGCCAGCAGCTTGGTTAGTAGCGGGGCCTACAATGAGCAGTTCTTC. This chain connects TRBV5-1 to TRBJ2-1, with TRBD2 matching over 8 bases. This CDR3 comprises 16 residues. CDR1 and CDR2 (germline): SGHRS, YFSETQ. V was clipped by 0 bases and J by 2 bases; unmatched bases: 4.

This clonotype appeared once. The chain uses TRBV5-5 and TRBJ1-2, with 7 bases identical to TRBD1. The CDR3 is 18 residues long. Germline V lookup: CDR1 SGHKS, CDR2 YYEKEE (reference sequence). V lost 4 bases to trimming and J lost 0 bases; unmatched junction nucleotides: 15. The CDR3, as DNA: TGTGCCAGCAGCCCCCCTGAGCGCGGACAGGACCCTAACTATGGCTACACCTTC. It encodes CASSPPERGQDPNYGYTF.

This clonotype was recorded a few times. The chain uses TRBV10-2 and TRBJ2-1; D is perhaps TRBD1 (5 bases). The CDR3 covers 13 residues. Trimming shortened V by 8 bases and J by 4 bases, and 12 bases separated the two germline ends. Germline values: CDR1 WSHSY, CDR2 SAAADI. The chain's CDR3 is CASSAGNYNEQFF. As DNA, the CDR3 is TGCGCCAGCTCCGCAGGGAATTACAATGAGCAGTTCTTC.

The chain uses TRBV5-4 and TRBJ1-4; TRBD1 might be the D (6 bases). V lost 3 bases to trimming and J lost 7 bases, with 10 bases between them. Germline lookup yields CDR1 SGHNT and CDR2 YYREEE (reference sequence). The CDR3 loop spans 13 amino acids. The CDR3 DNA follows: TGTGCCAGCAGCTCGCAGGGGAGTGAAAAACTGTTTTTT. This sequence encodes CASSSQGSEKLFF. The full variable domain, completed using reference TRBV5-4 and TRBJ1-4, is ETGVTQSPTHLIKTRGQQVTLRCSSQSGHNTVSWYQQALGQGPQFIFQYYREEENGRGNFPPRFSGLQFPNYSSELNVNALELDDSALYLCASSSQGSEKLFFGSGTQLSVL.

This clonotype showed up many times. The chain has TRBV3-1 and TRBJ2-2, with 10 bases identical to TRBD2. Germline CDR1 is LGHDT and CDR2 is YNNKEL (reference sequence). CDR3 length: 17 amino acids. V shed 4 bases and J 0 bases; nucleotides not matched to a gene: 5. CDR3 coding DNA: TGTGCCAGCAGCCGAACTAGCGGGACGACGAACACCGGGGAGCTGTTTTTT. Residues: CASSRTSGTTNTGELFF.

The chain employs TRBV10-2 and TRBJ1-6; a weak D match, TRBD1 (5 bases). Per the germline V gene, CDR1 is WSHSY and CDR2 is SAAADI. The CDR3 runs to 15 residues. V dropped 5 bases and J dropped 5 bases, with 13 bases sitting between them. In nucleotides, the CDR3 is TGCGCCAGCAGTATAACAGGTGGAGATAATTCACCCCTCCACTTT. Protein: CASSITGGDNSPLHF.

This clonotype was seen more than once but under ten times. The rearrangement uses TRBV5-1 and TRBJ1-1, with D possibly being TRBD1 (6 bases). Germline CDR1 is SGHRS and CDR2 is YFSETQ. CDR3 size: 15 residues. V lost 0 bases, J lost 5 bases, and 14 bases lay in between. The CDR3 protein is CASSLATGTATEAFF. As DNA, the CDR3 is TGCGCCAGCAGCTTGGCGACAGGAACGGCTACTGAAGCTTTCTTT.

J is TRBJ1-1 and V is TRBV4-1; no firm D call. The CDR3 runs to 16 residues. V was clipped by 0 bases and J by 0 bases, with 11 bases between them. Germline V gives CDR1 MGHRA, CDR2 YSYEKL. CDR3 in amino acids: CASSQDFQALNTEAFF. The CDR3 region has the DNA TGCGCCAGCAGCCAAGATTTTCAGGCGCTGAACACTGAAGCTTTCTTT.

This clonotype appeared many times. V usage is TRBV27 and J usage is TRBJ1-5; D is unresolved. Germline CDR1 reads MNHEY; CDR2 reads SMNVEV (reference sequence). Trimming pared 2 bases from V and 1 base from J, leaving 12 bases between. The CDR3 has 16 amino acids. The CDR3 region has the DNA TGTGCCAGCAGTTTAAAAGGGCCAAGGAGCAATCAGCCCCAGCATTTT. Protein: CASSLKGPRSNQPQHF.

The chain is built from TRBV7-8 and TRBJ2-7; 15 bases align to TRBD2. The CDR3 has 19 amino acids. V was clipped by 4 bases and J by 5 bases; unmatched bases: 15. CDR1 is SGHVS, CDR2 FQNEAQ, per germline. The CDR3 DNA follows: TGTGCCAGCAGCTCCCAGAGGGCGGGACTAGCGGGAGGCTTCGACGAGCAGTACTTC. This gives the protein CASSSQRAGLAGGFDEQYF.

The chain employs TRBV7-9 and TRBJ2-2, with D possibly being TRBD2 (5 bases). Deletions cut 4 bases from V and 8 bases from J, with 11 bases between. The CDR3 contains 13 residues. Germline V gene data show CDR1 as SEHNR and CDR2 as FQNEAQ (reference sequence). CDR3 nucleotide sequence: TGTGCCAGCAGCTCTGGAACGGGAGGGGAGCTGTTTTTT. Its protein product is CASSSGTGGELFF.

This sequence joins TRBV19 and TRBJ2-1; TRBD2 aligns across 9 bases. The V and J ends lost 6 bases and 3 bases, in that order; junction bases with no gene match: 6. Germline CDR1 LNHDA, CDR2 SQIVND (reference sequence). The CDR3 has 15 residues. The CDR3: CASRSLAGIYNEQFF. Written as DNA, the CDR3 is TGTGCCAGTAGGTCCCTAGCGGGAATCTACAATGAGCAGTTCTTC.

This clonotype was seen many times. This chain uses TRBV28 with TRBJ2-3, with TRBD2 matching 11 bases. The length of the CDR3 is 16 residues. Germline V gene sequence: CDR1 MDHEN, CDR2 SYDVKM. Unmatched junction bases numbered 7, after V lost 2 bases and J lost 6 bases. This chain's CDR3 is CASSLATSGTPDTQYF. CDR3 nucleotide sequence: TGTGCCAGCAGTTTAGCGACTAGCGGGACCCCGGATACGCAGTATTTT.